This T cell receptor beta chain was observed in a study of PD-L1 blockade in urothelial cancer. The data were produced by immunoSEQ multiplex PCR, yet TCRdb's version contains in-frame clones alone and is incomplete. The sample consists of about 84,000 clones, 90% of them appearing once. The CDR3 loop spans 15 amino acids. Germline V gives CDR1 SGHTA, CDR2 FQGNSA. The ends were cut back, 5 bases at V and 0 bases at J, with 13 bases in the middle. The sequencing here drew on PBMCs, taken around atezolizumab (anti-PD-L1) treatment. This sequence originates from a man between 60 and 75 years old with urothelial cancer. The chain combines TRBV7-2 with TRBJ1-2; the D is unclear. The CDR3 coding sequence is TGTGCCAGCAGCCCGGAAACGGGAACTAACTATGGCTACACCTTC. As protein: CASSPETGTNYGYTF.